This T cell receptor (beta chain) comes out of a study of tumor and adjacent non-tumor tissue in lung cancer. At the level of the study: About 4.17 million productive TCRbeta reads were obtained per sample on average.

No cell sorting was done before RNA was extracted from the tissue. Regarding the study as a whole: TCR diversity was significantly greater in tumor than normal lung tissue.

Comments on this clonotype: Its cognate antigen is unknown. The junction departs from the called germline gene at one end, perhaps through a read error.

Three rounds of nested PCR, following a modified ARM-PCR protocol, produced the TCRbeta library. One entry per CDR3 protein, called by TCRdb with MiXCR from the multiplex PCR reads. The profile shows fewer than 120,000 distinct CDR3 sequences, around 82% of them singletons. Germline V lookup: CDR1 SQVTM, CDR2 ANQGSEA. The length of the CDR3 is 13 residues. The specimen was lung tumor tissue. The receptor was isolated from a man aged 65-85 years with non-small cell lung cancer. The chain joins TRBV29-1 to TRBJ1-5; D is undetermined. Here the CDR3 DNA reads TGCAAAGTTTTGACGTATAGCAATCAGTCCCAGCATTTT. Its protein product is CKVLTYSNQSQHF.